This T cell receptor beta chain was found in a study of blood T cell repertoires in COVID-19. Method: immunoSEQ multiplex PCR; TCRdb's copy keeps in-frame clones and lacks some. The table shows about 480,000 clones, with approximately 88% occurring only once. Trimming left V 1 base short and J 3 bases short, with 12 bases between. CDR3 length equals 15 residues. Germline assignment: CDR1 SGHTA and CDR2 FQGNSA. Sequences were obtained from peripheral blood. The genes are TRBV7-2 and TRBJ1-2; D remains ambiguous. The receptor was isolated from a woman in her fifties or sixties with COVID-19, enrolled during active disease. The CDR3 here is CASSLVGPTDYGYTF. The CDR3 nucleotides are TGTGCCAGCAGCTTAGTGGGCCCGACGGACTATGGCTACACCTTC.